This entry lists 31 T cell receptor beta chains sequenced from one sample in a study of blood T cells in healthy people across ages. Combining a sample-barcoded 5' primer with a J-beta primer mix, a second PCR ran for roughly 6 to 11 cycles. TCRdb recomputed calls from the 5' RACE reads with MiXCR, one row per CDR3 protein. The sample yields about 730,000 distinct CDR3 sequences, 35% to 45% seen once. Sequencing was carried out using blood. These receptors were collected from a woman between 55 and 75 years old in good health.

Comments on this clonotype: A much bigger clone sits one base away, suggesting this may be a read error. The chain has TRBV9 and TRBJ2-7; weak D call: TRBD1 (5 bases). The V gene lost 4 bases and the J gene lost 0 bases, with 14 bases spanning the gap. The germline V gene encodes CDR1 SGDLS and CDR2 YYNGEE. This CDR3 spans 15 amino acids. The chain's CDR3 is CASSPTRQSSYEQYF. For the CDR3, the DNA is TGTGCCAGCAGCCCTACGAGACAGAGCTCCTACGAGCAGTACTTC.

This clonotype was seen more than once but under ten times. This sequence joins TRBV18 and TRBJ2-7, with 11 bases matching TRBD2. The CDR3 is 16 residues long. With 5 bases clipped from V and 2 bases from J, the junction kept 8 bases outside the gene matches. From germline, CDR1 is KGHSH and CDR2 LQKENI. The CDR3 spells CASSITTSGITYEQYF. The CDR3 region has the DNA TGTGCCAGCTCAATAACGACTAGCGGGATTACCTACGAGCAGTACTTC.

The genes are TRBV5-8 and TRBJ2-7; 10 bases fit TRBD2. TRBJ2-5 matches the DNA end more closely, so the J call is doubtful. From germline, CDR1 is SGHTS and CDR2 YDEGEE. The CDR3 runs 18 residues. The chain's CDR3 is CASSLTLGLAGVRKTQYF. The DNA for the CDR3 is TGTGCCAGCAGCTTGACTCTAGGGCTAGCGGGGGTGCGGAAGACCCAGTACTTC.

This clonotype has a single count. CDR3 in amino acids: CASSSTGGPFEAFF. Here the CDR3 DNA reads TGTGCCAGCAGCTCGACAGGGGGCCCCTTTGAAGCTTTCTTT. The chain links TRBV7-2 to TRBJ1-1; 10 nucleotides match TRBD1. Germline V lookup: CDR1 SGHTA, CDR2 FQGNSA. This CDR3 is 14 amino acids long. V was pared by 4 bases and J by 7 bases, with 6 bases of the junction left unmatched. The entire variable domain, with the rest obtained from reference TRBV7-2 and TRBJ1-1, is as follows: GAGVSQSPSNKVTEKGKDVELRCDPISGHTALYWYRQSLGQGLEFLIYFQGNSAPDKSGLPSDRFSAERTGGSVSTLTIQRTQQEDSAVYLCASSSTGGPFEAFFGQGTRLTVV.

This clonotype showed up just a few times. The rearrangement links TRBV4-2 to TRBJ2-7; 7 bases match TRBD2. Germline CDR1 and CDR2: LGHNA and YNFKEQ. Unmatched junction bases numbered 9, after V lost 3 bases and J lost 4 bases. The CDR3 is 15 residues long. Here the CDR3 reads CASSHERTSAYEQYF. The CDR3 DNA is TGTGCCAGCAGCCACGAACGCACTAGCGCTTACGAGCAGTACTTC.

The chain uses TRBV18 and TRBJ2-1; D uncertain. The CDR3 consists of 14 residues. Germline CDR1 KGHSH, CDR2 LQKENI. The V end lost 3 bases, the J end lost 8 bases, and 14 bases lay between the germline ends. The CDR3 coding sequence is TGTGCCAGCTCACCGGTGTCGTTTGGCTATGAGCAGTTCTTC. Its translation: CASSPVSFGYEQFF.

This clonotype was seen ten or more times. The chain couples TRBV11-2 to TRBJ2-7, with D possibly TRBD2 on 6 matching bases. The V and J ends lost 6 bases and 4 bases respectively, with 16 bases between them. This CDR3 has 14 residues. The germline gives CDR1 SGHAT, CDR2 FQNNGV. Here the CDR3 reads CASRGNFGGYEQYF. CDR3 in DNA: TGTGCCAGCAGAGGAAATTTTGGGGGGTACGAGCAGTACTTC.

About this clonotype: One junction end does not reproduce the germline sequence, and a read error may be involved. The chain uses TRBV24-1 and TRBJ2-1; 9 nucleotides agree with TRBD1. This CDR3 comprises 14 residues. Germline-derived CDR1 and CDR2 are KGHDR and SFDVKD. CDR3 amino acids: CATSGTGDYNEPFF. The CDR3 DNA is TGTGCCACCAGTGGGACAGGGGACTACAATGAGCCGTTCTTC.

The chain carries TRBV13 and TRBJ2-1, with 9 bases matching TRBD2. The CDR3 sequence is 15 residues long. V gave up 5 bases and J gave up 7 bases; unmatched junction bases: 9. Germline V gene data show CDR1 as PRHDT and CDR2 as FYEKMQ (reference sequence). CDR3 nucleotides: TGTGCCAGCAGCCGCGGGGGGGCCACGCGGAATGAGCAGTTCTTC. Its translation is CASSRGGATRNEQFF.

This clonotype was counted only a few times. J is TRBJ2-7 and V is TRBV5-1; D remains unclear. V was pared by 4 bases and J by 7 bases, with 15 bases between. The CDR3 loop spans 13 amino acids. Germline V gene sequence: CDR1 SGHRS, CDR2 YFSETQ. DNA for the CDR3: TGCGCCAGCAGCCCAGGACCTACCAGGGAGCAGTACTTC. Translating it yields CASSPGPTREQYF.

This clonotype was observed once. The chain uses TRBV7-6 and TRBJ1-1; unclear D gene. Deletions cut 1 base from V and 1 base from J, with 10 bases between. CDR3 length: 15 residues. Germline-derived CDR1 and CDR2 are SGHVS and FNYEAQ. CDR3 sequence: CASSLGATRNTEAFF. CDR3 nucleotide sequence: TGTGCCAGCAGCTTAGGGGCAACTAGGAACACTGAAGCTTTCTTT.

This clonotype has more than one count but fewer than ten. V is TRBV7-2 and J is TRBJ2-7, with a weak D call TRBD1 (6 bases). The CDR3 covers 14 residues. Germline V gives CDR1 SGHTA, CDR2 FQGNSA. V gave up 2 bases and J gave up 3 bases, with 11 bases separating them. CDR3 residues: CASSLTTGRYEQYF. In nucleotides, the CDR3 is TGTGCCAGCAGCTTAACCACAGGGCGCTACGAGCAGTACTTC.

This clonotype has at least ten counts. Written as DNA, the CDR3 is TGTGCCAGCAGCTTAGGAGGCTACGAGCAGTACTTC. This gives the protein CASSLGGYEQYF. The chain has TRBV28 and TRBJ2-7, with D possibly matching TRBD2 (5 bases). The CDR3 is 12 residues long. Germline V gene sequence: CDR1 MDHEN, CDR2 SYDVKM. Trimming shortened V by 6 bases and J by 3 bases, and 9 bases separated the two germline ends.

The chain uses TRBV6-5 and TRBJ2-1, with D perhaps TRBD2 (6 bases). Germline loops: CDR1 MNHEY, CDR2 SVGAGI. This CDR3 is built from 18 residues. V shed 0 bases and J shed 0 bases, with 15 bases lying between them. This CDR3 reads CASSYSISGSSSYNEQFF. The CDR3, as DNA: TGTGCCAGCAGTTACTCGATTAGCGGCAGCAGCTCCTACAATGAGCAGTTCTTC.

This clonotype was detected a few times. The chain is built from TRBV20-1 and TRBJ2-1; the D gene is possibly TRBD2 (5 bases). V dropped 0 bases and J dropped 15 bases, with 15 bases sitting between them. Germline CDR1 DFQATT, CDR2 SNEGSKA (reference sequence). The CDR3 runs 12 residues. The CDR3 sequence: CSAREPPSGLFF. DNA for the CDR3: TGCAGTGCTAGAGAACCTCCCAGCGGATTGTTCTTC.

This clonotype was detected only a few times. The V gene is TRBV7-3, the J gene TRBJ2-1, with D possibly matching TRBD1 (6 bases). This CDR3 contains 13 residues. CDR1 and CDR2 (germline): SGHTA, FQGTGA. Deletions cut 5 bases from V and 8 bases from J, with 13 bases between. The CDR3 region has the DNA TGTGCCAGCAGCGGGGGCCCGAGGGATGAGCAGTTCTTC. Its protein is CASSGGPRDEQFF. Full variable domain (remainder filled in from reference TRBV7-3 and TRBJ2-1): GAGVSQTPSNKVTEKGKYVELRCDPISGHTALYWYRQSLGQGPEFLIYFQGTGAADDSGLPNDRFFAVRPEGSVSTLKIQRTERGDSAVYLCASSGGPRDEQFFGPGTRLTVL.

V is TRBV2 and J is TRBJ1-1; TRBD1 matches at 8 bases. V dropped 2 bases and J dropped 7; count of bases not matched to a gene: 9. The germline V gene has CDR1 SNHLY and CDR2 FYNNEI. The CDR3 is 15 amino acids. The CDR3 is CASSEPSRGRIEAFF. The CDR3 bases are TGTGCCAGCAGTGAACCCTCCAGGGGGCGTATTGAAGCTTTCTTT.

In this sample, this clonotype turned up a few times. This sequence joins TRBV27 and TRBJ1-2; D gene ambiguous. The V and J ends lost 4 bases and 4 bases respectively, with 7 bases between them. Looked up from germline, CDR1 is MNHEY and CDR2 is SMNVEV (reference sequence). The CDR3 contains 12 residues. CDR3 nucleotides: TGTGCCAGCAGTTCGGATCTCTATGGCTACACCTTC. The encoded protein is CASSSDLYGYTF.

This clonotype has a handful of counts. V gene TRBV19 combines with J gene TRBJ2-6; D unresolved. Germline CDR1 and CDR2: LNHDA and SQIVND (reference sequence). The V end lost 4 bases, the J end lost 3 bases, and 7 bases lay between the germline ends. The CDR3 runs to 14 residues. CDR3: CASSTGFGANVLTF. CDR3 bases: TGTGCCAGTAGTACGGGTTTTGGGGCCAACGTCCTGACTTTC.

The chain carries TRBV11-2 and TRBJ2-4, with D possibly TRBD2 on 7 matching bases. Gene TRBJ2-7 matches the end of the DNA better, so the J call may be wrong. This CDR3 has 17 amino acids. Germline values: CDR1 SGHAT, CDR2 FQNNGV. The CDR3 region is CASSLVTRGRGYYEQYF. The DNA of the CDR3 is TGTGCCAGCAGCTTAGTGACCCGGGGGCGGGGGTACTACGAGCAGTACTTC.

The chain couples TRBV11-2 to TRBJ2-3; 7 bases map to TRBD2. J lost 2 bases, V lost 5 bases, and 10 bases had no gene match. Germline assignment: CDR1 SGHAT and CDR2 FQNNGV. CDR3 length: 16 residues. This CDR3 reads CASSPRAGYSTDTQYF. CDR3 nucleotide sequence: TGTGCCAGCAGCCCGCGAGCGGGGTACTCCACAGATACGCAGTATTTT.

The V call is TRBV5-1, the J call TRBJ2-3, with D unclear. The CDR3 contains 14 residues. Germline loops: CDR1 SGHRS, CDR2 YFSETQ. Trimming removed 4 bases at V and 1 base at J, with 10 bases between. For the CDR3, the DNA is TGCGCCAGCAGCGTGGCAGAGGGCACAGATACGCAGTATTTT. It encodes CASSVAEGTDTQYF.

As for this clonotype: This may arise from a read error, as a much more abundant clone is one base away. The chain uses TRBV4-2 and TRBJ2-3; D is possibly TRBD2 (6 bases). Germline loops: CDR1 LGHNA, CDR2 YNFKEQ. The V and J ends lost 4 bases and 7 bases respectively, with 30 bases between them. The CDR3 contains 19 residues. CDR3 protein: CASSLFKGRGGPADHTQYF. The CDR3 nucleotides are TGTGCCAGCAGCCTGTTCAAGGGACGGGGAGGCCCGGCCGATCATACGCAGTATTTT.

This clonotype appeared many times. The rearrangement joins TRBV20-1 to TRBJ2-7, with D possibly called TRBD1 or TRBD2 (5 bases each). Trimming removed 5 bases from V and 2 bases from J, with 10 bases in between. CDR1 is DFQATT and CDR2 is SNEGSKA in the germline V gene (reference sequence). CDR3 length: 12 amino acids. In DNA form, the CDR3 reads TGCAGTGCTCGGGACCTAACCTACGAGCAGTACTTC. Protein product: CSARDLTYEQYF.

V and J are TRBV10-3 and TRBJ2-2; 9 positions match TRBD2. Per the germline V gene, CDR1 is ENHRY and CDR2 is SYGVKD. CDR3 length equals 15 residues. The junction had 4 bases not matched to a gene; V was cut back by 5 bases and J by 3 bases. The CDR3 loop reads CAISRGLADTGELFF. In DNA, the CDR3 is TGTGCCATCAGTAGGGGACTAGCAGACACCGGGGAGCTGTTTTTT.

CDR3 sequence: CASSLEDYEQYF. The CDR3 DNA reads TGCGCCAGCAGCCTTGAAGACTACGAGCAGTACTTC. The gene calls are TRBV5-1 and TRBJ2-7; D is undetermined. Between the trimmed V and J ends, which lost 4 bases and 3 bases, there was a span of 8 bases. Germline assignment: CDR1 SGHRS and CDR2 YFSETQ. CDR3 size: 12 residues.

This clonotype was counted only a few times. The CDR3 region is CASSFGQMNTEAFF. As DNA, the CDR3 is TGTGCCAGCAGTTTCGGGCAGATGAACACTGAAGCTTTCTTT. The chain is built from TRBV12-3 or TRBV12-4 and TRBJ1-1; no clear D gene. V was cut by 3 bases and J by 0 bases, with 8 bases left in between. The CDR3 runs 14 residues.

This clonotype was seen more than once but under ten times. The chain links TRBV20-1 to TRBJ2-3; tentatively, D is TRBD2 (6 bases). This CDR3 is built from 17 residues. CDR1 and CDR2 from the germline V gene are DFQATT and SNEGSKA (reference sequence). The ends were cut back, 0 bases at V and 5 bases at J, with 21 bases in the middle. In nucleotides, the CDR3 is TGCAGTGCTAGAGAAAGGGGTTTTCGGAGGGCCGAAGATACGCAGTATTTT. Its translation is CSARERGFRRAEDTQYF.

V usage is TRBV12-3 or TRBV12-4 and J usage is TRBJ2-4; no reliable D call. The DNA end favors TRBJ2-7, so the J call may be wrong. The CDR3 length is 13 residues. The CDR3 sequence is CASWMETPYEQYF. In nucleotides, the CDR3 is TGTGCCAGTTGGATGGAAACCCCCTACGAGCAGTACTTC.

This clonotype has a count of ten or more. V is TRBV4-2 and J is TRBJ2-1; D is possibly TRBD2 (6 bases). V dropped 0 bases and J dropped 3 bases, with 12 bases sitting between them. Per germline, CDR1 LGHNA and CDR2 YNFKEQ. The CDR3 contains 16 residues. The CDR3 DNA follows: TGTGCCAGCAGCCAAGAACACGGGGGAAACTACAATGAGCAGTTCTTC. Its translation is CASSQEHGGNYNEQFF.

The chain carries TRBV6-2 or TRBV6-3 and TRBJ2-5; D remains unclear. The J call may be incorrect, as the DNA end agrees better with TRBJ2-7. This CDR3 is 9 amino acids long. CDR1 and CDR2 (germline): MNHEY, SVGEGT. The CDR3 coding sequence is TGTGCCAGCAGGTCCGAGCAGTACTTC. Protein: CASRSEQYF.